These T cell receptor beta chains were read from a single sample in a study of blood T cells in healthy people across ages. A single record per CDR3 protein comes from TCRdb applying MiXCR to the 5' RACE reads. The sample has about 780,000 distinct CDR3 sequences, 35% to 50% seen once. Sequencing was carried out using blood. These receptors all come from a man of 80 years or more in good health. The CDR3 runs from the conserved cysteine through the conserved F or W. Each record gives: J gene, clone size, D gene, V gene, CDR3 protein, CDR3 DNA. A D gene is named only where the DNA matches it firmly. Expanded clones get a size class; other rows say once, few or many, or leave the size out.

TRBJ2-5	-	-	TRBV25-1	CASSEFGQETQYF	TGTGCCAGCAGTGAATTCGGTCAAGAGACCCAGTACTTC
TRBJ2-3	-	-	TRBV15	CATSTRTPTDTQYF	TGTGCCACCAGCACCCGGACTCCCACAGATACGCAGTATTTT
TRBJ2-7	many	TRBD1	TRBV3-1	CASSPWTGGSYEQYF	TGTGCCAGCAGCCCTTGGACAGGGGGCTCTTACGAGCAGTACTTC
TRBJ2-7	-	TRBD1	TRBV29-1	CSVEVGQGAGEQYF	TGCAGCGTTGAAGTGGGTCAGGGGGCGGGCGAGCAGTACTTC
TRBJ1-5	many	TRBD1	TRBV20-1	CSATGQGHQPQHF	TGCAGTGCAACGGGACAGGGACATCAGCCCCAGCATTTT
TRBJ2-3	-	TRBD2	TRBV6-2/TRBV6-3	CASRGQIAGTSTDTQYF	TGTGCCAGCAGAGGACAAATAGCGGGTACTAGCACAGATACGCAGTATTTT
TRBJ2-3	few	TRBD2	TRBV7-2	CASSSGLAGGIEYF	TGTGCCAGCAGCTCCGGACTAGCGGGAGGAATTGAGTATTTT
TRBJ2-3	-	-	TRBV14	CASSPRTRASTDTQYF	TGTGCCAGCAGCCCCCGGACAAGGGCCTCCACAGATACGCAGTATTTT
TRBJ2-3	once	TRBD2	TRBV6-2/TRBV6-3	CASSSGGRATDTQYF	TGTGCCAGCAGTTCCGGCGGGAGAGCCACAGATACGCAGTATTTT
TRBJ2-7	few	-	TRBV2	CASSEYNSYEQYF	TGTGCCAGCAGTGAGTACAACTCCTACGAGCAGTACTTC
TRBJ2-1	few	TRBD2	TRBV20-1	CSARADAGGPGEQFF	TGCAGTGCTAGAGCAGACGCGGGAGGGCCGGGAGAGCAGTTCTTC
TRBJ1-2	few	-	TRBV5-1	CASSVGRLYGYTF	TGTGCCAGCAGTGTGGGAAGGCTCTATGGCTACACCTTC
TRBJ1-5	-	-	TRBV30	CAWSAARGHPNQPQHF	TGTGCCTGGAGTGCCGCCCGGGGGCACCCCAATCAGCCCCAGCATTTT
TRBJ1-4	-	TRBD1	TRBV20-1	CSASDSGGQPNEKLFF	TGCAGTGCTAGTGACTCAGGGGGCCAGCCTAATGAAAAACTGTTTTTT
TRBJ2-7	-	TRBD1	TRBV13	CASSPYGQGPSYEQYF	TGTGCCAGCAGCCCGTACGGACAGGGGCCATCCTACGAGCAGTACTTC
TRBJ1-5	-	-	TRBV29-1	CSVNNATGRSHQPQHF	TGCAGCGTTAACAACGCGACTGGACGTAGCCATCAGCCCCAGCATTTT
TRBJ2-5	-	TRBD2	TRBV5-1	CASSLAGRASGRETQYF	TGCGCCAGCAGCTTGGCCGGGCGGGCTAGCGGTCGAGAGACCCAGTACTTC
TRBJ1-1	-	-	TRBV6-5	CASSYRGGYTEAFF	TGTGCCAGCAGTTATCGTGGTGGATATACTGAAGCTTTCTTT
TRBJ2-3	-	-	TRBV10-3	CAISESQGLTDTQYF	TGTGCCATCAGTGAAAGTCAGGGGCTCACAGATACGCAGTATTTT
TRBJ2-7	few	TRBD2	TRBV27	CASRRLAGANEQYF	TGTGCCAGCAGGCGCCTAGCGGGAGCGAACGAGCAGTACTTC